A single sample gave rise to the 9 T cell receptor beta chains below, sequenced in a study of T-cell memory formation after mild COVID-19. Each CDR3 protein is one row after TCRdb ran MiXCR on the 5' RACE reads. The table has about 420,000 distinct CDR3 sequences, 23% seen once. Sequencing was carried out using PBMCs or a T cell subset sorted from them (not recorded which). These receptor sequences come from an adult woman who had mild COVID-19 (a few samples of this study predate the infection). Cell type and time point are not known.

V usage is TRBV10-3 and J usage is TRBJ2-1; possibly TRBD1 for D (6 bases). The germline V gene encodes CDR1 ENHRY and CDR2 SYGVKD. V was trimmed by 3 bases and J by 8 bases, leaving 17 bases between them. This CDR3 region has 15 residues. Here the CDR3 reads CAISEGGPESDEQFF. CDR3 sequence (DNA): TGTGCCATCAGTGAAGGGGGACCGGAAAGCGATGAGCAGTTCTTC.

This clonotype was counted many times. This chain uses TRBV12-3 or TRBV12-4 with TRBJ2-7; no clear D gene. Trimming left V 3 bases short and J 5 bases short, with 5 bases between. The CDR3 has 11 residues. CDR3 loop: CASSLSNEQYF. The CDR3, as DNA: TGTGCCAGCAGTTTGTCTAACGAGCAGTACTTC.

The chain recombines TRBV12-3 or TRBV12-4 with TRBJ1-6; 11 bases map to TRBD1. With V trimmed by 9 bases and J by 7 bases, 5 bases remained unmatched. This CDR3 is built from 14 residues. CDR3 sequence (DNA): TGTGCCAGTGGACAGGGGGCAGGGAATTCACCCCTCCACTTT. Translation: CASGQGAGNSPLHF.

In the case of this clonotype: Likely a read error: the CDR3 ends without its conserved phenylalanine or tryptophan. The CDR3 DNA follows: TGCGCCAGCAGCCTGGCTAGCGGGAGTCGCGAGCAGTACTTA. Its protein is CASSLASGSREQYL. The gene calls are TRBV4-3 and TRBJ2-7; 10 bases line up with TRBD2. The CDR3 sequence is 14 residues long. Germline V gene data show CDR1 as LGHNA and CDR2 as YSLEER. The trim removed 4 bases at V and 6 bases at J, leaving 6 bases unmatched.

The table lists this clonotype with a few counts. This sequence joins TRBV6-4 and TRBJ2-1; 14 bases are a match to TRBD2. There are 18 residues in the CDR3. With V trimmed by 7 bases and J by 0 bases, 8 bases remained unmatched. Germline CDR1 MRHNA, CDR2 SNTAGT. Here the CDR3 DNA reads TGTGCCAGCATAGGGACTAGCGGGAGTCTATCCTCCTACAATGAGCAGTTCTTC. Amino acid sequence: CASIGTSGSLSSYNEQFF.

The chain is built from TRBV24-1 and TRBJ2-7; D ambiguous. CDR3 length equals 14 residues. Looked up from germline, CDR1 is KGHDR and CDR2 is SFDVKD. V was cut by 2 bases and J by 2 bases, with 9 bases left in between. The CDR3 sequence: CATSDSWDTYEQYF. CDR3 DNA sequence: TGTGCCACCAGTGATTCTTGGGATACCTACGAGCAGTACTTC.

There are a few counts of this clonotype. V and J are TRBV30 and TRBJ2-1; no firm D call. Germline V gene lookup returns CDR1 GTSNPN and CDR2 SVGIG (reference sequence). V lost 1 base and J lost 6, with 4 bases in between. This CDR3 is built from 11 residues. DNA for the CDR3: TGTGCCTGGAGTGCCCTCAATGAGCAGTTCTTC. This encodes CAWSALNEQFF.

The chain couples TRBV2 to TRBJ1-1; 10 bases match TRBD1. CDR1 and CDR2 (germline): SNHLY, FYNNEI. The ends lost 8 bases at V and 7 bases at J; junction bases unmatched: 10. This CDR3 is built from 14 residues. The CDR3 loop is CASDRGTGDGEAFF. CDR3 in DNA: TGTGCCAGCGATCGGGGGACAGGGGATGGTGAAGCTTTCTTT.

Ten or more counts support this clonotype. This chain links TRBV4-2 with TRBJ2-5, with D maybe TRBD2 (6 bases). There are 13 residues in the CDR3. Germline V gene lookup returns CDR1 LGHNA and CDR2 YNFKEQ. V lost 1 base and J lost 5, with 8 bases in between. The CDR3 nucleotides read TGTGCCAGCAGCCAAGTGGAGGGTGAGACCCAGTACTTC. Its translation: CASSQVEGETQYF.